A single sample gave rise to the 4 T cell receptor beta chains below, sequenced in a study of shared clonotypes between healthy human individuals. Here immunoSEQ multiplex PCR was the method, and the copy in TCRdb shows in-frame clones only, minus some. Of hundreds of thousands of clones in the sample, around two thirds are singletons; the top ten hold 1.5% to 2%. The sample was memory CD4+ T cells sorted from blood. The subset here: CD45RA-negative fraction. These TCRs come from a woman aged 25-40 years in good health.

The chain joins TRBV6-6 to TRBJ2-7, with TRBD2 matching over 11 bases. CDR1 is MNHNY and CDR2 is SVGAGI in the germline V gene (reference sequence). The length of the CDR3 is 16 residues. V dropped 2 bases and J dropped 2; count of bases not matched to a gene: 5. The CDR3 region has the DNA TGTGCCAGCAGTTACCCCGGGACTAGCGGAACCTACGAGCAGTACTTC. It is translated as CASSYPGTSGTYEQYF.

This clone was counted a few times. The CDR3 sequence is CASSQGSGANTGELFF. In DNA, the CDR3 is TGTGCCAGCAGCCAAGGGTCTGGGGCGAACACCGGGGAGCTGTTTTTT. The J gene is TRBJ2-2, the V gene TRBV4-2, with D uncertain. The CDR3 loop spans 16 amino acids. V was clipped by 1 base and J by 0 bases, with 9 bases between them. The V gene's germline CDR1 is LGHNA and CDR2 YNFKEQ.

The chain employs TRBV18 and TRBJ2-1, with 10 bases fitting TRBD2. The germline CDR1 and CDR2 sequences are KGHSH and LQKENI. V lost 2 bases and J lost 6; bases outside the gene matches: 16. The CDR3 contains 19 residues. The chain's CDR3 is CASSPYGLGLAGEINEQFF. The CDR3 DNA is TGTGCCAGCTCACCATACGGACTCGGCCTAGCGGGAGAAATCAATGAGCAGTTCTTC.

CDR3 sequence reads: CASSPEGQRTDTQYF. CDR3 coding DNA: TGTGCCAGCAGCCCCGAGGGGCAACGCACAGATACGCAGTATTTT. The J gene is TRBJ2-3, the V gene TRBV9; TRBD1 or TRBD2 may be the D gene (5 bases each). V was cut by 4 bases and J by 1 base, with 13 bases left in between. Germline assignment: CDR1 SGDLS and CDR2 YYNGEE. The CDR3 runs 15 residues.